A single sample gave rise to the 29 T cell receptor beta chains below, sequenced in a study of blood T cell repertoires in COVID-19. Libraries were prepared by immunoSEQ multiplex PCR; TCRdb keeps only in-frame clonotypes and omits some of them. Among approximately 83,000 clones listed, approximately 80% were seen once. Sequenced sample: peripheral blood. These receptors were collected from a man in his forties or fifties with acute or convalescent COVID-19.

This chain connects TRBV3-1 (or the pseudogene TRBV3-2) to TRBJ1-5; tentative D call: TRBD1 (5 bases). The CDR3 is 14 amino acids. CDR1 and CDR2 (germline): LGHDT, YNNKEL (reference sequence). V lost 1 base to trimming and J lost 1 base, with 5 bases between them. CDR3 loop: CASSQAGSNQPQHF. The CDR3 DNA follows: TGTGCCAGCAGCCAAGCAGGGAGCAATCAGCCCCAGCATTTT.

The V gene is TRBV5-4, the J gene TRBJ1-3, with a tentative D call TRBD1 (6 bases). This CDR3 is 17 amino acids long. Germline V gives CDR1 SGHNT, CDR2 YYREEE (reference sequence). Trimming took off 0 bases at V and 0 bases at J, with 13 bases between the two ends. CDR3 loop: CASSLDGGSFSGNTIYF. For the CDR3, the DNA is TGTGCCAGCAGCTTGGATGGGGGCTCATTCTCTGGAAACACCATATATTTT.

This clone was picked up one time. The chain couples TRBV21-1 to TRBJ2-2; whether TRBD1, the table's D call, matches the DNA was not checked. TRBV21-1 constitutes a pseudogene. The CDR3 loop spans 16 amino acids. The DNA for the CDR3 is TGTGCCAGCAGCAGACCCAGGGTCCCGAACACCGGGGAGCTGTTTTTT. Its protein is CASSRPRVPNTGELFF.

The chain uses TRBV7-2 and TRBJ2-5; weak D call: TRBD1 (6 bases). Germline CDR1 and CDR2: SGHTA and FQGNSA. V was trimmed by 5 bases and J by 3 bases, leaving 10 bases between them. This CDR3 comprises 13 residues. This chain's CDR3 is CASSARDKETQYF. CDR3 nucleotides: TGTGCCAGCAGCGCTCGGGACAAAGAGACCCAGTACTTC.

This chain joins TRBV5-1 and TRBJ2-1, with TRBD2 identical over 10 bases. Germline values: CDR1 SGHRS, CDR2 YFSETQ. This CDR3 is 19 amino acids long. V shed 5 bases, J shed 0 bases, and the junction held 14 bases outside the gene matches. This chain's CDR3 is CASSQRRTSGASSYNEQFF. For the CDR3, the DNA is TGCGCCAGCAGTCAGAGAAGGACTAGCGGAGCCAGCTCCTACAATGAGCAGTTCTTC.

The gene calls are TRBV11-3 and TRBJ2-1, with D perhaps matching TRBD2 (6 bases). Germline CDR1 SGHNT, CDR2 YENEEA. This CDR3 spans 16 amino acids. The ends were cut back, 3 bases at V and 3 bases at J, with 15 bases in the middle. The DNA for the CDR3 is TGTGCCAGCAGCTTTTCTATCGCTAGCGTCTACAATGAGCAGTTCTTC. Translated, it gives CASSFSIASVYNEQFF.

A few counts support this clone. This rearrangement joins TRBV2 to TRBJ2-1; 7 bases line up with TRBD1. Germline CDR1 SNHLY, CDR2 FYNNEI. J was trimmed by 7 bases and V by 4 bases; bases with no gene match: 10. This CDR3 has 15 residues. CDR3 DNA: TGTGCCAGCAGTGTTGAAGGGGGCGCGAGGAATGAGCAGTTCTTC. It translates to CASSVEGGARNEQFF. The full variable domain, with the rest looked up from reference TRBV2 and TRBJ2-1, is EPEVTQTPSHQVTQMGQEVILRCVPISNHLYFYWYRQILGQKVEFLVSFYNNEISEKSEIFDDQFSVERPDGSNFTLKIRSTKLEDSAMYFCASSVEGGARNEQFFGPGTRLTVL.

The chain combines TRBV7-2 with TRBJ1-2; D uncertain. Trimming took 6 bases from V and 0 from J, leaving 20 bases between them. The CDR3 spans 17 residues. Germline assignment: CDR1 SGHTA and CDR2 FQGNSA. The CDR3 loop reads CASRVDGLSDSNYGYTF. The CDR3 nucleotides are TGTGCCAGCAGAGTAGATGGACTTTCAGATTCTAACTATGGCTACACCTTC.

The chain recombines TRBV7-7 with TRBJ2-3; TRBD2 agrees at 7 bases. Germline lookup yields CDR1 SSHAT and CDR2 FNYEAQ (reference sequence). J was trimmed by 0 bases and V by 5 bases; bases with no gene match: 5. The CDR3 covers 15 residues. In DNA, the CDR3 is TGTGCCAGCAGCCAAGGGACTACCAGCACAGATACGCAGTATTTT. Amino acids: CASSQGTTSTDTQYF. The whole variable domain, filled in from reference TRBV7-7 and TRBJ2-3, reads GAGVSQSPRYKVTKRGQDVTLRCDPISSHATLYWYQQALGQGPEFLTYFNYEAQPDKSGLPSDRFSAERPEGSISTLTIQRTEQRDSAMYRCASSQGTTSTDTQYFGPGTRLTVL.

The chain links TRBV5-4 to TRBJ2-1; possible D gene TRBD1, 5 bases. Germline-derived CDR1 and CDR2 are SGHNT and YYREEE (reference sequence). The CDR3 is 15 amino acids. The V end lost 0 bases, the J end lost 4 bases, and 11 bases lay between the germline ends. The CDR3 protein is CASSLVGSGYNEQFF. As DNA, the CDR3 is TGTGCCAGCAGCTTGGTTGGTTCAGGGTACAATGAGCAGTTCTTC.

The sample holds one count of this clone. The gene calls are TRBV4-3 and TRBJ1-2; 8 bases are shared with TRBD1. The CDR3 totals 14 residues. J gave up 4 bases and V 1 base, and 2 bases lay outside the gene matches. Germline-derived CDR1 and CDR2 are LGHNA and YSLEER. The DNA for the CDR3 is TGCGCCAGCAGCCAAGGACAGGGGATCTATGGCTACACCTTC. Translating it yields CASSQGQGIYGYTF.

This chain connects TRBV29-1 to TRBJ1-2, with a weak D call TRBD1 (5 bases). Per germline, CDR1 SQVTM and CDR2 ANQGSEA. The germline V and J ends were trimmed by 4 bases and 7 bases, with 7 bases remaining between them. The CDR3 runs to 10 residues. CDR3 DNA sequence: TGCAGCGTTGCGCAGGGTGGCTACACCTTC. Translated, it gives CSVAQGGYTF.

V is TRBV5-5 and J is TRBJ1-5, with 7 bases matching TRBD1. This CDR3 has 14 residues. The trim removed 0 bases at V and 13 bases at J, leaving 10 bases unmatched. Germline V gene data show CDR1 as SGHKS and CDR2 as YYEKEE (reference sequence). CDR3: CASSLVQGIVAQHF. The CDR3, as DNA: TGTGCCAGCAGCTTGGTACAGGGGATCGTGGCTCAGCATTTT.

The genes are TRBV5-1 and TRBJ1-5, with 10 bases identical to TRBD1. J gave up 6 bases and V 4 bases, and 4 bases lay outside the gene matches. The CDR3 has 14 amino acids. The germline V gene has CDR1 SGHRS and CDR2 YFSETQ. DNA for the CDR3: TGCGCCAGCAGCCAGACAGGGGGCGGTCAGCCCCAGCATTTT. Protein product: CASSQTGGGQPQHF.

V and J are TRBV2 and TRBJ1-4; TRBD1 is a possible D gene (5 bases). In germline, CDR1 is SNHLY, CDR2 FYNNEI. The length of the CDR3 is 15 residues. V lost 4 bases to trimming and J lost 5 bases, with 14 bases between them. CDR3 bases: TGTGCCAGCAGTGGAACGGGGGGGGAAAATGAAAAACTGTTTTTT. It codes for CASSGTGGENEKLFF.

This clone was observed a single time. The chain is built from TRBV10-3 and TRBJ2-3; 14 bases fit TRBD2. Germline V gives CDR1 ENHRY, CDR2 SYGVKD. V trimming: 7 bases; J trimming: 4 bases; junction bases outside the gene matches: 4. The CDR3 is 15 amino acids. In DNA form, the CDR3 reads TGTGCCATCATGGGGACTAGCGGGGGTCCAGATACGCAGTATTTT. It is translated as CAIMGTSGGPDTQYF.

The chain employs TRBV4-1 and TRBJ2-7; 8 nucleotides align to TRBD1. Germline values: CDR1 MGHRA, CDR2 YSYEKL. The CDR3 extends over 15 amino acids. Trimming at V came to 2 bases and at J to 0 bases, leaving 3 bases not matched to a gene. The CDR3 loop is CASSQTGGYSYEQYF. CDR3 in DNA: TGCGCCAGCAGCCAAACAGGGGGGTACTCCTACGAGCAGTACTTC.

This clone was picked up one time. The rearrangement uses TRBV10-3 and TRBJ2-7; a possible D gene is TRBD2 (5 bases). Germline V gene lookup returns CDR1 ENHRY and CDR2 SYGVKD. The length of the CDR3 is 15 residues. Trimming pared 2 bases from V and 6 bases from J, leaving 17 bases between. The CDR3, as DNA: TGTGCCATCAGTGAGACTAGTAGGGAGTCTGGCGAGCAGTACTTC. It codes for CAISETSRESGEQYF.

This sequence joins TRBV6-2 or TRBV6-3 and TRBJ2-7; TRBD2 matches 7 bases. Germline trimming cut 1 base from V and 3 bases from J; bases unmatched to any gene: 3. The CDR3 covers 14 residues. Germline values: CDR1 MNHEY, CDR2 SVGEGT. The CDR3 reads CASSYFGGNYEQYF. CDR3 DNA: TGTGCCAGCAGTTACTTCGGGGGGAACTACGAGCAGTACTTC.

With respect to this clone: At the DNA level, this CDR3 is encoded by other sequences in the same sample as well. CDR3 coding DNA: TGTGCCAGTAGTAGGGACACCTCCTACGAGCAGTACTTC. This gives the protein CASSRDTSYEQYF. The chain has TRBV19 and TRBJ2-7, with D possibly matching TRBD1 (6 bases). V was cut by 4 bases and J by 0 bases, with 7 bases left in between. CDR3 length: 13 amino acids. Looked up from germline, CDR1 is LNHDA and CDR2 is SQIVND (reference sequence).

The chain employs TRBV6-5 and TRBJ1-1; the D gene is possibly TRBD1 (6 bases). The CDR3 extends over 13 amino acids. V was clipped by 8 bases and J by 2 bases, with 12 bases between them. The germline V gene has CDR1 MNHEY and CDR2 SVGAGI. CDR3 coding DNA: TGTGCCAGCGGGGGGGCCCCTAACACTGAAGCTTTCTTT. Protein sequence: CASGGAPNTEAFF.

This clone came up a few times. The chain links TRBV7-8 to TRBJ2-7, with 7 bases that match TRBD2. J was trimmed by 0 bases and V by 6 bases; bases with no gene match: 8. This CDR3 is built from 15 residues. Germline CDR1 and CDR2: SGHVS and FQNEAQ. The CDR3 coding sequence is TGTGCCAGCAGTCAGAGGGGCGGGAGCTCCTACGAGCAGTACTTC. Residues: CASSQRGGSSYEQYF.

The genes are TRBV4-3 and TRBJ2-2; 10 nucleotides match TRBD1. CDR1 is LGHNA and CDR2 is YSLEER in the germline V gene. This CDR3 is built from 16 residues. The V segment lost 5 bases and the J segment 6 bases; nucleotides outside the gene matches: 9. CDR3: CASSAADRGLSGELFF. Written as DNA, the CDR3 is TGCGCCAGCAGCGCCGCAGACAGGGGGCTATCCGGGGAGCTGTTTTTT.

In regard to this clone: A read error is possible here, since a much larger clone lies one base away. The chain couples TRBV6-5 to TRBJ2-1, with 12 bases identical to TRBD2. The CDR3 covers 15 residues. Germline lookup yields CDR1 MNHEY and CDR2 SVGAGI. The V segment lost 0 bases and the J segment 6 bases; nucleotides outside the gene matches: 0. Here the CDR3 reads CASSYSTSGSNEQFF. The CDR3, as DNA: TGTGCCAGCAGTTACTCGACTAGCGGGAGCAATGAGCAGTTCTTC.

The V and J genes are TRBV3-1 (or the pseudogene TRBV3-2) and TRBJ2-2; 11 bases align to TRBD2. This CDR3 contains 21 residues. The germline V gene has CDR1 LGHDT and CDR2 YNNKEL (reference sequence). Germline trimming cut 3 bases from V and 6 bases from J; bases unmatched to any gene: 21. Written as DNA, the CDR3 is TGTGCCAGCAGCCAGATCGCAACGGGACTAGCGGAATTCCCCCGTTCCGGGGAGCTGTTTTTT. Translation: CASSQIATGLAEFPRSGELFF.

This clone was detected only once. The V gene is TRBV27, the J gene TRBJ2-6; unclear D gene. The germline V gene has CDR1 MNHEY and CDR2 SMNVEV (reference sequence). Trimming took off 6 bases at V and 0 bases at J, with 9 bases between the two ends. CDR3 length: 15 residues. CDR3 amino acids: CASSLTPSGANVLTF. CDR3 nucleotide sequence: TGTGCCAGCAGCCTAACCCCCTCTGGGGCCAACGTCCTGACTTTC.

V gene TRBV29-1 combines with J gene TRBJ2-3; TRBD2 agrees at 12 bases. The CDR3 totals 19 residues. CDR1 is SQVTM, CDR2 ANQGSEA, per germline. V dropped 8 bases and J dropped 1; count of bases not matched to a gene: 19. CDR3 protein: CSSLGRRTSGTYRTDTQYF. CDR3 nucleotide sequence: TGCAGCTCCCTCGGCCGGCGGACTAGCGGGACCTACCGCACAGATACGCAGTATTTT.

J is TRBJ2-3 and V is TRBV5-1; TRBD1 agrees at 8 bases. V dropped 4 bases and J dropped 6; count of bases not matched to a gene: 10. This CDR3 region has 15 residues. Germline lookup yields CDR1 SGHRS and CDR2 YFSETQ. In nucleotides, the CDR3 is TGCGCCAGCAGCCCCACTACAGGGGGATCGGATACGCAGTATTTT. Encoded protein: CASSPTTGGSDTQYF.

The chain employs TRBV2 and TRBJ2-1, with TRBD2 identical over 11 bases. The trim removed 6 bases at V and 1 base at J, leaving 11 bases unmatched. CDR1 is SNHLY, CDR2 FYNNEI, per germline. There are 18 residues in the CDR3. CDR3 DNA: TGTGCCAGCAGAGGGAGCCCTAGCGGGGGGCCTTCCTACAATGAGCAGTTCTTC. Translating gives CASRGSPSGGPSYNEQFF.